This T cell receptor beta chain was recovered during a study of blood T cell repertoires in COVID-19. Trimming cost V 5 bases and J 8 bases, with 18 bases left between them. The CDR3 has 15 amino acids. Germline V gene lookup returns CDR1 MNHEY and CDR2 SMNVEV (reference sequence). There are a few counts of this clone. Using immunoSEQ multiplex PCR, the repertoire was profiled, and TCRdb retains in-frame clones only, with some absent. The data hold about 70,000 clones, with 91% observed a single time. Specimen: peripheral blood. The chain has TRBV27 and TRBJ1-4; D possibly corresponds to TRBD1 (6 bases). This sequence was found in a human donor in a cohort sampled during active COVID-19. CDR3 loop: CASSVSGGRGEKLFF. CDR3 in DNA: TGTGCCAGCAGTGTCAGCGGGGGGCGAGGGGAAAAACTGTTTTTT. Supplemented by reference TRBV27 and TRBJ1-4, the full variable domain reads EAQVTQNPRYLITVTGKKLTVTCSQNMNHEYMSWYRQDPGLGLRQIYYSMNVEVTDKGDVPEGYKVSRKEKRNFPLILESPSPNQTSLYFCASSVSGGRGEKLFFGSGTQLSVL.